Presented here are 18 T cell receptor beta chains from one specimen sequenced in a study of post-analysis software for immune sequencing data (dated by TCRdb to the mid-2010s). The research as a whole found: Patients showed significantly higher frequencies than controls for a few TRBV segments, among them TRBV5-6, TRBV5-1 and TRBV20-1.

Libraries were built with PCR. The reads were generated on an Illumina HiSeq 2500. To reduce PCR and sequencing biases, unique molecular identifiers were incorporated into the TCR beta cDNA libraries. TCRdb trimmed public reads at Q25 via fastp, called clones via MiXCR and kept in-frame beta chains. CDR3 protein duplicates are merged, each entry listing the most common genes and DNA. This sample is represented by 750,000 to 950,000 distinct CDR3 sequences; approximately 53% of them were singletons. Of the sample, 4.6% is held by the ten largest clones. The antigens these receptors bind are not known. Sample: blood. Every receptor here comes from a girl between 10 and 17 years old with multiple sclerosis.

This clonotype was observed a handful of times. The V call is TRBV6-2 or TRBV6-3, the J call TRBJ1-4; D might be TRBD1 (6 bases). Germline CDR1 is MNHEY and CDR2 is SVGEGT. This CDR3 spans 13 amino acids. Trimming removed 8 bases from V and 5 bases from J, with 12 bases in between. The CDR3 region is CASSDSENEKLFF. CDR3 sequence (DNA): TGTGCCAGCTCGGACAGCGAAAATGAAAAACTGTTTTTT.

The rearrangement joins TRBV2 to TRBJ2-7; D is perhaps TRBD2 (5 bases). Trimming stripped 3 bases from V and 2 bases from J, with 14 bases between. The germline V gene has CDR1 SNHLY and CDR2 FYNNEI. This CDR3 contains 15 residues. CDR3 bases: TGTGCCAGCAGTGAGTCGGGAATCAGCACCTACGAGCAGTACTTC. This encodes CASSESGISTYEQYF.

V usage is TRBV20-1 and J usage is TRBJ2-3; D uncertain. V was pared by 3 bases and J by 9 bases, with 13 bases between. Germline V gene lookup returns CDR1 DFQATT and CDR2 SNEGSKA (reference sequence). CDR3 length equals 12 residues. Written as DNA, the CDR3 is TGCAGTGCTAGTCCCCAGACGTCCACGCAGTATTTT. Residues: CSASPQTSTQYF.

The V call is TRBV20-1, the J call TRBJ2-1, with TRBD2 identical over 8 bases. The CDR3 length is 12 residues. Germline CDR1 and CDR2: DFQATT and SNEGSKA (reference sequence). The J segment lost 4 bases and the V segment lost 8 bases, leaving 4 bases of the junction unmatched. The DNA for the CDR3 is TGCAGTCCGGGACTAGGGTACAATGAGCAGTTCTTC. Translating gives CSPGLGYNEQFF.

V is TRBV5-1 and J is TRBJ2-1; 10 nucleotides line up with TRBD2. Per germline, CDR1 SGHRS and CDR2 YFSETQ. J gave up 4 bases and V 6 bases, and 7 bases lay outside the gene matches. This CDR3 is 15 amino acids long. The CDR3 bases are TGCGCCAGCACCTTAAGCGGGGGGGTTTACAATGAGCAGTTCTTC. It is translated as CASTLSGGVYNEQFF.

This clonotype has only a few counts. V usage is TRBV29-1 and J usage is TRBJ1-1; D perhaps matches TRBD1 (6 bases). There are 12 residues in the CDR3. Trimming took 5 bases from V and 6 from J, leaving 13 bases between them. CDR1 SQVTM and CDR2 ANQGSEA come from the germline V gene. The CDR3 region has the DNA TGCAGCGTTCACTACAGGGACCCTGAAGCTTTCTTT. Amino acid sequence: CSVHYRDPEAFF.

The chain recombines TRBV10-3 with TRBJ2-3, with TRBD2 matching 13 bases. Germline V gene data show CDR1 as ENHRY and CDR2 as SYGVKD. V shed 3 bases and J 3 bases; nucleotides not matched to a gene: 6. This CDR3 spans 17 amino acids. CDR3 sequence reads: CAISDTLAGGRTDTQYF. The CDR3 nucleotides are TGTGCCATCAGTGATACACTAGCGGGGGGGCGTACAGATACGCAGTATTTT.

Only a few counts were recorded for this clonotype. This rearrangement joins TRBV27 to TRBJ2-7; D may correspond to TRBD1 or TRBD2 (7 bases each). V lost 7 bases and J 3 bases, leaving 19 bases between the germline ends. The CDR3 loop spans 15 amino acids. Germline V lookup: CDR1 MNHEY, CDR2 SMNVEV (reference sequence). For the CDR3, the DNA is TGTGCCAGCAAAAGGGGGCGGGAGAGGATCTACGAGCAGTACTTC. Translation gives CASKRGRERIYEQYF.

The chain links TRBV5-1 to TRBJ2-1, with TRBD1 matching over 11 bases. CDR1 is SGHRS, CDR2 YFSETQ, per germline. The CDR3 totals 17 residues. Trimming took 2 bases from V and 6 from J; bases not matched to a gene: 10. CDR3 loop: CASSFGKPGQGGNEQFF. In nucleotides, the CDR3 is TGCGCCAGCAGCTTCGGAAAACCGGGACAGGGGGGCAATGAGCAGTTCTTC. The full variable domain, its missing parts supplied by reference TRBV5-1 and TRBJ2-1, is KAGVTQTPRYLIKTRGQQVTLSCSPISGHRSVSWYQQTPGQGLQFLFEYFSETQRNKGNFPGRFSGRQFSNSRSEMNVSTLELGDSALYLCASSFGKPGQGGNEQFFGPGTRLTVL.

This chain joins TRBV5-1 and TRBJ1-1; D uncertain. CDR1 and CDR2 from the germline V gene are SGHRS and YFSETQ. The CDR3 has 14 amino acids. Trimming pared 0 bases from V and 2 bases from J, leaving 8 bases between. CDR3: CASSLAWDNTEAFF. The CDR3 region has the DNA TGCGCCAGCAGCTTGGCCTGGGATAACACTGAAGCTTTCTTT.

This clonotype has a handful of counts. The V and J genes are TRBV20-1 and TRBJ2-5; D perhaps matches TRBD2 (6 bases). The germline CDR1 and CDR2 sequences are DFQATT and SNEGSKA (reference sequence). Trimming removed 2 bases from V and 0 bases from J, with 10 bases in between. The CDR3 has 14 amino acids. The chain's CDR3 is CSARSPGDQETQYF. The CDR3 DNA reads as TGCAGTGCTAGATCTCCGGGGGACCAAGAGACCCAGTACTTC.

The chain employs TRBV7-3 and TRBJ1-2; 7 nucleotides match TRBD1. The CDR3 is 15 residues long. Germline CDR1 reads SGHTA; CDR2 reads FQGTGA. Trimming at V came to 1 base and at J to 2 bases, leaving 4 bases not matched to a gene. CDR3 loop: CASSLRSGGNYGYTF. In nucleotides, the CDR3 is TGTGCCAGCAGCTTAAGATCAGGGGGGAACTATGGCTACACCTTC.

This clonotype was seen a few times. The chain is built from TRBV7-9 and TRBJ2-5, with D maybe TRBD1 (6 bases). Germline V CDR1 and CDR2: SEHNR, FQNEAQ (reference sequence). The V end lost 4 bases, the J end lost 2 bases, and 11 bases lay between the germline ends. This CDR3 region has 14 residues. CDR3 sequence: CASSSRDTQETQYF. The CDR3, as DNA: TGTGCCAGCAGCTCCCGGGACACACAAGAGACCCAGTACTTC.

This chain uses TRBV12-3 or TRBV12-4 with TRBJ2-7, with D uncertain. The CDR3 covers 17 residues. Trimming removed 1 base at V and 3 bases at J, with 19 bases between. CDR3 in DNA: TGTGCCAGCAGTTTAGACTCGTGGGCAGGCCTCAACTACGAGCAGTACTTC. The encoded protein is CASSLDSWAGLNYEQYF.

The rearrangement joins TRBV7-9 to TRBJ2-3; tentatively, D is TRBD2 (5 bases). Trimming removed 4 bases at V and 0 bases at J, with 11 bases between. The CDR3 totals 15 residues. Germline CDR1 is SEHNR and CDR2 is FQNEAQ (reference sequence). The CDR3 is CASSSQADSTDTQYF. Written as DNA, the CDR3 is TGTGCCAGCAGCTCCCAAGCGGACAGCACAGATACGCAGTATTTT.

The chain couples TRBV25-1 to TRBJ2-5; tentative D call: TRBD2 (6 bases). From germline, CDR1 is MGHDK and CDR2 SYGVNS. V lost 3 bases and J 11 bases, leaving 19 bases between the germline ends. This CDR3 has 14 residues. The CDR3 DNA sequence: TGTGCCAGCAGTGACTCGGGACCTCCGGGGGAGCAGTACTTC. It yields the protein CASSDSGPPGEQYF.

The genes are TRBV5-5 and TRBJ2-7, with a tentative D call TRBD2 (5 bases). The germline V gene encodes CDR1 SGHKS and CDR2 YYEKEE (reference sequence). V shed 4 bases and J shed 2 bases, with 10 bases lying between them. This CDR3 contains 13 residues. CDR3 loop: CASSAARAYEQYF. The CDR3 bases are TGTGCCAGCAGCGCCGCGAGGGCCTACGAGCAGTACTTC.

The chain employs TRBV12-5 and TRBJ2-1; D is perhaps TRBD2 (6 bases). This CDR3 has 16 residues. V was trimmed by 6 bases and J by 0 bases, leaving 15 bases between them. Germline loops: CDR1 LGHNT, CDR2 FRNRAP. As DNA, the CDR3 is TGTGCTAGTGGCCTGGGACGGGGAGGCTCCTACAATGAGCAGTTCTTC. Translation: CASGLGRGGSYNEQFF.